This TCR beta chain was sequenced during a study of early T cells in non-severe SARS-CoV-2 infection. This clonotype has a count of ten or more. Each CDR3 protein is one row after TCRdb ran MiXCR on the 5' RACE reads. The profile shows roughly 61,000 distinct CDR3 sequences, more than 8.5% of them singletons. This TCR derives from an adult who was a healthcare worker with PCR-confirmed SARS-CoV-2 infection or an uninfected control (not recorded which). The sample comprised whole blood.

The CDR3 coding sequence is TGCAGCGCGGCTAGCGGGACTGCTGTCGAGCAGTACTTC. As protein: CSAASGTAVEQYF. The V and J genes are TRBV29-1 and TRBJ2-7; the match to TRBD2 covers 9 bases. Per germline, CDR1 SQVTM and CDR2 ANQGSEA. This CDR3 region has 13 residues. V shed 7 bases, J shed 6 bases, and the junction held 10 bases outside the gene matches.